This T cell receptor (beta chain) derives from a study of blood T cells in healthy people across ages. In the study overall: The template switching approach captured approximately one barcoded beta molecule for every two T cells.

Using a J-beta primer mix together with a sample-barcoded 5' primer, a second PCR was run for roughly 7 to 11 cycles. Tagging of each cDNA molecule was performed by a template-switch adaptor with 12 random nucleotides. Every sample returned 2.5 million or more CDR3-containing paired-end reads. TCRdb ran MiXCR on the 5' RACE reads and lists one entry per CDR3 protein. The table includes roughly 2 million distinct CDR3 sequences, approximately 50% detected once. A remark on this clonotype: The target antigen is unknown.

Germline V gene data show CDR1 as SGHTA and CDR2 as FQGNSA. This CDR3 comprises 17 residues. V shed 5 bases, J shed 2 bases, and the junction held 11 bases outside the gene matches. Study-wide findings and caveats: Comparison with aged donors showed that long-lived donors had more naive CD4+ cells and higher diversity.

This chain joins TRBV7-2 and TRBJ2-3; 9 bases are a match to TRBD2. Specimen: blood. This TCR came from a woman aged 40 to 55 in good health. CDR3 nucleotide sequence: TGTGCCAGCAGCACAAGAGCTAGCGGGGTGGCCACAGATACGCAGTATTTT. This gives the protein CASSTRASGVATDTQYF.